This TCR beta chain was found in a study of control samples from healthy donors and cancer patients (dated by TCRdb to the early 2020s). The library was obtained by the immunoSEQ multiplex PCR assay. TCRdb limited this immuneACCESS table to in-frame rearrangements with V and J called. A share of clones is missing; checked studies link under half to unresolved V genes, and the rest is unexplained. In this sample the table shows 65,000 to 90,000 clones, approximately 91% of which occur a single time. The top ten constitute around 9.5% of the sample. As regards this clone: No antigen is known for it. No much larger clonotype is one base removed from it; base qualities were not supplied.

From the cysteine through the phenylalanine, the CDR3 covers 16 amino acids. The kept DNA is CDR3 alone, 48 bases in frame from the first base. After removal of 4 bases from V and 4 bases from J, the junction retains 9 bases not matched to a gene. CDR1 and CDR2 are read off the germline V gene as SQVTM and ANQGSEA. The receptor was isolated from a woman aged 45-60 years with colorectal cancer. The chain couples TRBV29-1 to TRBJ2-6, with 8 bases in between that match TRBD1. Sequenced sample: PBMCs. The CDR3 region reads CSVGGAGGSGANVLTF. The sequence in DNA is TGCAGCGTTGGCGGGGCAGGGGGCTCCGGGGCCAACGTCCTGACTTTC.